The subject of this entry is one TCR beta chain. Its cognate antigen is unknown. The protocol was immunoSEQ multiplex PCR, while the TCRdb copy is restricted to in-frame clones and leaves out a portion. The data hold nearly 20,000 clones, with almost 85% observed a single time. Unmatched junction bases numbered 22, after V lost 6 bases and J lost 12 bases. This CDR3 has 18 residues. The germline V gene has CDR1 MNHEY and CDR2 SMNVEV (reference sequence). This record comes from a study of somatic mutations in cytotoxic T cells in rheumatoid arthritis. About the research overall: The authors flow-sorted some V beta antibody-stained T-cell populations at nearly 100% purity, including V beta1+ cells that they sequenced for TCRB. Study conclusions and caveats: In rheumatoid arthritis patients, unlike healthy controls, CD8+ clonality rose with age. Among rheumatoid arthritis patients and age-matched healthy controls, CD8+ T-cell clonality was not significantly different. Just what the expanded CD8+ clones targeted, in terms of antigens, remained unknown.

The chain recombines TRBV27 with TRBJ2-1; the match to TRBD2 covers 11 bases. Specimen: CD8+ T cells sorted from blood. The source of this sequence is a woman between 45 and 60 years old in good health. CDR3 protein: CASSQHTISGGVGDGQFF. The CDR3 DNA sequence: TGTGCCAGCAGCCAACATACAATTAGCGGGGGGGTAGGAGATGGGCAGTTCTTC.